The clone carrying this TCR beta chain was seen once. Antigen specificity is unknown. Genomic DNA of each subset was evenly split across several immunoSEQ plates. Here immunoSEQ multiplex PCR was the method, and the copy in TCRdb shows in-frame clones only, minus some. The sample consists of 1.5 million to 2.5 million clones, 85% to 95% of them appearing once. Terminally differentiated effector memory CD45RA+ cells were excluded by CCR7 positive selection of CD45RO-negative cells. These data belong to a study of shared clonotypes between healthy human individuals. CDR3 size: 13 residues. Deletions cut 8 bases from V and 1 base from J, with 11 bases between. The germline V gene encodes CDR1 SGHDN and CDR2 FVKESK. Study results and limitations: Only blood samples were collected, and tissue repertoires likely differ.

V is TRBV14 and J is TRBJ1-1, with D uncertain. Material for sequencing was naive CD8+ T cells sorted from blood. This clonotype was sampled from a young man in good health. The CDR3 is CASSWVGNTEAFF. The CDR3 nucleotides read TGTGCCAGCTCGTGGGTGGGGAACACTGAAGCTTTCTTT.